Following are 23 T cell receptor beta chains from one sample sequenced in a study of T cell repertoires in aging, cancer and after chemotherapy. A mixed TRB-A/B primer pool amplified rearranged TRB by multiplex touch-down PCR. TCRdb reanalysed the multiplex PCR reads using MiXCR and keeps one entry per CDR3 protein. The data hold more than 10,000 distinct CDR3 sequences, with 25% observed a single time. TCR beta rearrangements were amplified from peripheral blood genomic DNA. Sequencing was done on a sample of blood. The receptors originated from a human donor in good health.

A single count supports this clonotype. V gene TRBV9 combines with J gene TRBJ1-1, with D possibly being TRBD1 (6 bases). Germline V lookup: CDR1 SGDLS, CDR2 YYNGEE. V was pared by 2 bases and J by 4 bases, with 15 bases between. This CDR3 is 15 amino acids long. CDR3 amino acids: CASSVYGGGSTEAFF. The CDR3, as DNA: TGTGCCAGCAGCGTGTATGGGGGGGGCTCCACTGAAGCTTTCTTT.

The chain has TRBV7-3 and TRBJ2-1; D might be TRBD2 (5 bases). Trimming removed 3 bases from V and 7 bases from J, with 13 bases in between. Germline-derived CDR1 and CDR2 are SGHTA and FQGTGA. This CDR3 has 14 amino acids. The CDR3 sequence: CASSFGGLGNEQFF. For the CDR3, the DNA is TGTGCCAGCAGCTTCGGAGGTTTAGGGAATGAGCAGTTCTTC.

This clonotype was observed a handful of times. The chain uses TRBV25-1 and TRBJ1-5; D ambiguous. The CDR3 extends over 14 amino acids. Trimming shortened V by 2 bases and J by 0 bases, and 5 bases separated the two germline ends. Germline CDR1 reads MGHDK; CDR2 reads SYGVNS. The CDR3 nucleotides are TGTGCCAGCAGTGAACTGAATAGCAATCAGCCCCAGCATTTT. It encodes CASSELNSNQPQHF.

This clonotype turned up a few times. V usage is TRBV11-2 and J usage is TRBJ2-1, with 9 nucleotides matching TRBD2. Germline V gives CDR1 SGHAT, CDR2 FQNNGV. This CDR3 comprises 15 residues. V was clipped by 5 bases and J by 7 bases; unmatched bases: 9. The CDR3 bases are TGTGCCAGCAGCGCACTAGCGGGCATCGCAAATGAGCAGTTCTTC. This codes for CASSALAGIANEQFF.

The table lists this clonotype with a count of one. In nucleotides, the CDR3 is TGTGCCAGCAGTTTTCCCCTTGAAAAACTGTTTTTT. It translates to CASSFPLEKLFF. The chain recombines TRBV6-5 with TRBJ1-4; D uncertain. Per germline, CDR1 MNHEY and CDR2 SVGAGI. The CDR3 is 12 amino acids. The V and J ends lost 4 bases and 7 bases respectively, with 7 bases between them.

The rearrangement links TRBV25-1 to TRBJ2-7, with 9 bases aligning to TRBD1. Germline V gene lookup returns CDR1 MGHDK and CDR2 SYGVNS. This CDR3 region has 18 residues. Germline trimming cut 3 bases from V and 0 bases from J; bases unmatched to any gene: 12. CDR3 residues: CASSERTDRDRASYEQYF. CDR3 coding DNA: TGTGCCAGCAGTGAGCGAACGGACCGGGACAGGGCCTCCTACGAGCAGTACTTC.

The chain joins TRBV5-1 to TRBJ2-6; D tentatively fits TRBD1 or TRBD2 (5 bases each). Trimming took off 1 base at V and 3 bases at J, with 8 bases between the two ends. The CDR3 runs to 15 residues. CDR1 SGHRS and CDR2 YFSETQ come from the germline V gene. The CDR3 nucleotides are TGCGCCAGCAGCTTGTGGGGGAATGGGGCCAACGTCCTGACTTTC. Its protein product is CASSLWGNGANVLTF.

This chain connects TRBV20-1 to TRBJ2-5; the D gene is possibly TRBD1 (6 bases). This CDR3 is 17 amino acids long. Germline CDR1 and CDR2: DFQATT and SNEGSKA (reference sequence). Trimming left V 3 bases short and J 5 bases short, with 25 bases between. The CDR3 protein is CSASPRRQVFPLETQYF. The CDR3 nucleotides read TGCAGTGCTAGCCCCCGAAGACAGGTATTCCCTCTCGAGACCCAGTACTTC.

V usage is TRBV20-1 and J usage is TRBJ1-1; TRBD1 matches 7 bases. CDR3 length: 17 amino acids. CDR1 is DFQATT and CDR2 is SNEGSKA in the germline V gene (reference sequence). The V segment lost 0 bases and the J segment 0 bases; nucleotides outside the gene matches: 10. This CDR3 reads CSAREGRGLRVNTEAFF. Here the CDR3 DNA reads TGCAGTGCTAGAGAGGGCAGGGGGTTAAGGGTGAACACTGAAGCTTTCTTT.

The chain employs TRBV5-6 and TRBJ2-7; 8 nucleotides line up with TRBD1. Germline V gives CDR1 SGHDT, CDR2 YYEEEE. Trimming removed 6 bases from V and 2 bases from J; junction bases left unmatched: 7. The CDR3 has 14 amino acids. The chain's CDR3 is CASTWTGTPYEQYF. CDR3 nucleotide sequence: TGTGCCAGCACCTGGACAGGGACCCCCTACGAGCAGTACTTC.

The V call is TRBV12-3 or TRBV12-4, the J call TRBJ2-2; 7 positions match TRBD1. This CDR3 is 13 amino acids long. The V gene end was trimmed by 7 bases and the J gene end by 5 bases; junction bases not matched to a gene: 4. In DNA, the CDR3 is TGTGCCAGCAACCCGACAGGGACCGGGGAGCTGTTTTTT. Translating it yields CASNPTGTGELFF.

V usage is TRBV12-3 or TRBV12-4 and J usage is TRBJ2-1; TRBD1 might be the D (7 bases). The CDR3 sequence is 17 residues long. V lost 1 base and J 0 bases, leaving 13 bases between the germline ends. The CDR3 loop reads CASSLGAGQLSYNEQFF. CDR3 coding DNA: TGTGCCAGCAGTTTAGGCGCGGGACAGCTCTCCTACAATGAGCAGTTCTTC.

The V call is TRBV12-5, the J call TRBJ2-2, with 12 bases aligning to TRBD2. The germline gives CDR1 LGHNT, CDR2 FRNRAP. CDR3 length equals 16 residues. The chain's CDR3 is CASSPGLAGNTGELFF. DNA for the CDR3: TGTGCCAGCAGCCCCGGACTAGCGGGAAACACCGGGGAGCTGTTTTTT.

This clonotype came up many times. The rearrangement joins TRBV7-3 to TRBJ2-3; a weak D match, TRBD1 (6 bases). The CDR3 length is 13 residues. Germline CDR1 reads SGHTA; CDR2 reads FQGTGA. V lost 3 bases to trimming and J lost 4 bases, with 8 bases between them. This chain's CDR3 is CASSFGGADTQYF. The CDR3 nucleotides read TGTGCCAGCAGCTTTGGGGGCGCAGATACGCAGTATTTT.

The chain joins TRBV5-6 to TRBJ1-2; D may be TRBD1 (5 bases). Germline values: CDR1 SGHDT, CDR2 YYEEEE. Trimming shortened V by 4 bases and J by 2 bases, and 24 bases separated the two germline ends. The CDR3 is 18 amino acids. CDR3: CASSPAGGAVSGNYGYTF. The CDR3 DNA reads as TGTGCCAGCAGCCCGGCGGGAGGGGCCGTCTCGGGGAACTATGGCTACACCTTC.

This chain links TRBV6-6 with TRBJ1-1; 8 positions agree with TRBD1. Germline assignment: CDR1 MNHNY and CDR2 SVGAGI (reference sequence). The CDR3 loop spans 14 amino acids. Trimming took 2 bases from V and 3 from J; bases not matched to a gene: 2. CDR3 DNA sequence: TGTGCCAGCAGTTACGGACAGGGTTACACTGAAGCTTTCTTT. Its protein is CASSYGQGYTEAFF.

This clonotype has a handful of counts. This sequence joins TRBV29-1 and TRBJ2-4, with D perhaps TRBD1 or TRBD2 (7 bases each). From germline, CDR1 is SQVTM and CDR2 ANQGSEA. The CDR3 has 17 residues. The germline V and J ends were trimmed by 2 bases and 2 bases, with 19 bases remaining between them. The CDR3 sequence is CSVEWLRGGASKNIQYF. DNA of the CDR3: TGCAGCGTTGAATGGCTCAGGGGGGGCGCGTCCAAAAACATTCAGTACTTC.

In this sample, this clonotype turned up a few times. The chain couples TRBV20-1 to TRBJ1-5; D perhaps matches TRBD1 (5 bases). The V gene lost 1 base and the J gene lost 9 bases, with 13 bases spanning the gap. The CDR3 runs 13 residues. CDR1 and CDR2 from the germline V gene are DFQATT and SNEGSKA (reference sequence). The CDR3 DNA is TGCAGTGCTAGAGGACAGTGGGGCGCGCCCCAGCATTTT. Amino acid sequence: CSARGQWGAPQHF.

In regard to this clonotype: This may be a read error: a much more frequent sequence differs by one nucleotide. The V call is TRBV29-1, the J call TRBJ2-7, with D perhaps matching TRBD1 (6 bases). The CDR3 totals 12 residues. Germline CDR1 and CDR2: SQVTM and ANQGSEA. V was clipped by 7 bases and J by 4 bases, with 14 bases between them. CDR3 nucleotide sequence: TGCAGCGCCGGACTGGGGGCGTACGAGCAGTACTTC. It is translated as CSAGLGAYEQYF.

This chain uses TRBV7-9 with TRBJ2-1, with D uncertain. V gave up 3 bases and J gave up 0 bases, with 9 bases separating them. Germline V lookup: CDR1 SEHNR, CDR2 FQNEAQ (reference sequence). This CDR3 has 15 residues. CDR3 in amino acids: CASSFLLSSYNEQFF. The CDR3 DNA follows: TGTGCCAGCAGCTTCCTATTAAGCTCCTACAATGAGCAGTTCTTC.

There are a few counts of this clonotype. The V and J genes are TRBV6-2 or TRBV6-3 and TRBJ2-1; a possible D gene is TRBD2 (5 bases). Trimming took off 7 bases at V and 4 bases at J, with 20 bases between the two ends. Germline lookup yields CDR1 MNHEY and CDR2 SVGEGT. The CDR3 covers 16 residues. CDR3 protein: CASTKRSPGKYNEQFF. DNA for the CDR3: TGTGCCAGCACCAAGCGGTCACCTGGGAAGTACAATGAGCAGTTCTTC.

This clonotype has just a few counts. This chain connects TRBV6-2 or TRBV6-3 to TRBJ1-6; D remains unclear. Trimming shortened V by 5 bases and J by 5 bases, and 16 bases separated the two germline ends. This CDR3 comprises 16 residues. CDR1 and CDR2 from the germline V gene are MNHEY and SVGEGT. CDR3 amino acids: CASSPARGRDNSPLHF. The CDR3 bases are TGTGCCAGCAGTCCAGCCCGGGGAAGGGATAATTCACCCCTCCACTTT.

This clonotype was observed a few times. V usage is TRBV5-6 and J usage is TRBJ1-1, with 7 bases aligning to TRBD1. The V and J ends lost 6 bases and 1 base, in that order; junction bases with no gene match: 6. Germline CDR1 is SGHDT and CDR2 is YYEEEE. This CDR3 is 14 amino acids long. CDR3 region: CASTRGLGNTEAFF. CDR3 in DNA: TGTGCCAGCACGAGGGGGCTAGGGAACACTGAAGCTTTCTTT.